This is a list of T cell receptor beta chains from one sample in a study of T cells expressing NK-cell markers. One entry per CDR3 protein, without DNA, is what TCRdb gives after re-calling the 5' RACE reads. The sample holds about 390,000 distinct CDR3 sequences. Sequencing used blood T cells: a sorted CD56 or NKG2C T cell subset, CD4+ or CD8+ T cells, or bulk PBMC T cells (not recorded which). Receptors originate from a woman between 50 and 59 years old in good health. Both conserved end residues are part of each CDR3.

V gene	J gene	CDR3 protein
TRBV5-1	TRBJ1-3	CASSLKGNTIYF
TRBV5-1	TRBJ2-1	CASSLESGGSSYNEQFF
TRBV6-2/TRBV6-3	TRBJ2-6	CASSYVLAGDLSGANVLTF
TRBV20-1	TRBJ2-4	CSARTSGTFQYF
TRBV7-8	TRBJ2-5	CASSPGEGGETQYF
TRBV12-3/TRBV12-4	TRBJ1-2	CASSRGGQGLNYGYTF
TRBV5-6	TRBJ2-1	CASSYRLRVNRYNEQFF
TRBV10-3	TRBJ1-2	CAISEIGGSNYGYTF
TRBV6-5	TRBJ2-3	CASSYFGASGDTQYF
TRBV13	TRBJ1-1	CASSLIRALHEDTEAFF
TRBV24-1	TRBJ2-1	CATSESSGRRVDEQFF
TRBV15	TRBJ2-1	CATSRSSGISSYNEQFF
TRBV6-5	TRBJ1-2	CASSYGYRGYTF
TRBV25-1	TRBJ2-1	CASRLGSTYNEQFF
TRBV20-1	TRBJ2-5	CSARDRKGQAEETQYF
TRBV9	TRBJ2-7	CASSVAGTTNAYEQYF
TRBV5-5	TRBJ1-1	CASSRPEGNTEAFF
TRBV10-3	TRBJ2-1	CAISSITGTSGHNEQFF
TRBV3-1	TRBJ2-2	CAVGTSGRNGGELFF
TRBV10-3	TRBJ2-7	CAIGGGSYEQYF
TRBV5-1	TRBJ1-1	CASSEPLLVGTEAFF
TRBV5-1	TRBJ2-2	CASSLQPAVGTGELFF
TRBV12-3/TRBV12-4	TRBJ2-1	CASSSPPDFNEQFF
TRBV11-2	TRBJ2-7	CASRRIAVYEQYF
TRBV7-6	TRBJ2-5	CASSLGAVQETQYF
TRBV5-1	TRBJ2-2	CASSLARLGTGELFF
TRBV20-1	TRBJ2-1	CSAGGLGNEQFF
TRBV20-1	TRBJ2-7	CSARDPQVPSYEQYF
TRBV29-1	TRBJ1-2	CSIYSGGRDYGYTF
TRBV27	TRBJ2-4	CASKQGDFQNIQYF
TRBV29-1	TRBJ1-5	CSARTGQGGQPQHF
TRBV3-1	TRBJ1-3	CASSQNTGGLGNTIYF
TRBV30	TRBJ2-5	CAWSVIGKTQYF
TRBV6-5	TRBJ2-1	CASSWDRGGLAGGKEQFF
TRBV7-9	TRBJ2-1	CASSLDPLRASGRRNEQFF
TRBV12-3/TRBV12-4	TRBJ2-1	CASTLGAGAPQFF
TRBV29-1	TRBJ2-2	CSVVPFNTGELFF
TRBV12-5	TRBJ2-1	CASGAGTYNEQFF
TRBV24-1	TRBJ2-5	CATSLAREETQYF
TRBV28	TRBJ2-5	CASSAGGSQETQYF
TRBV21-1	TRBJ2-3	CASSPVRADTDTQYF
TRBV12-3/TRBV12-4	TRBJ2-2	CASSLVSTGELFF
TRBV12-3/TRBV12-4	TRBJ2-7	CASSFSDRVIYEQYF
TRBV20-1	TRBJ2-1	CSARRAYNYNEQFF
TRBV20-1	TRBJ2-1	CSAMSGGVAGSYNEQFF
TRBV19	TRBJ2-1	CATTPSAGGRYNEQFF
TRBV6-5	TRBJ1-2	CASSGTGRSGYGYTF
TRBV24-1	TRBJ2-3	CATSDLLGRALYF
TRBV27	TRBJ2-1	CASSTMIGQGYNEQFF
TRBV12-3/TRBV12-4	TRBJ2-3	CASSPPGQGADTQYF
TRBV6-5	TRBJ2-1	CASGLAGSNEQFF
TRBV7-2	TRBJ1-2	CASSLDRQFPYGYTF
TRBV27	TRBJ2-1	CASSFSGRAVNEQFF
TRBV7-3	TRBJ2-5	CASSARGEQGETQYF
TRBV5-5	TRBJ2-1	CASSPPGTGVNEQFF
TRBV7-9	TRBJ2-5	CASSLWQPETQYF
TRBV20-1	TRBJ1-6	CSAFPSNSPLHF
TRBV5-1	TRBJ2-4	CASSVGTGVLGLAKNIQYF
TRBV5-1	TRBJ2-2	CASSLEASTASTGELFF
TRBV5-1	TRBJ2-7	CASTGGGSPYEQYF